This T cell receptor (beta chain) was captured in a study of blood T cells in healthy people across ages. The CDR3 extends over 15 amino acids. Germline CDR1 reads SNHLY; CDR2 reads FYNNEI. Trimming removed 7 bases from V and 2 bases from J; junction bases left unmatched: 5. Primed by a sample-barcoded 5' primer and a J-beta primer mix, a second PCR proceeded for 7 to 11 cycles. TCRdb re-called the 5' RACE reads with MiXCR, one entry per CDR3 protein. The sample gives hundreds of thousands of distinct CDR3 sequences, roughly 24% of which show up once; around 3% is in the top ten. The data also belong to a second study, concerning T cells of mothers and their children.

This TCR was recovered from a boy aged 5-17 years in good health. The rearrangement joins TRBV2 to TRBJ1-6; 7 bases agree with TRBD1. Sequenced: blood. DNA for the CDR3: TGTGCCAGCATTCCACAGGGGACCTATAATTCACCCCTCCACTTT. Translating it yields CASIPQGTYNSPLHF. Full variable domain (rest looked up from reference TRBV2 and TRBJ1-6): EPEVTQTPSHQVTQMGQEVILRCVPISNHLYFYWYRQILGQKVEFLVSFYNNEISEKSEIFDDQFSVERPDGSNFTLKIRSTKLEDSAMYFCASIPQGTYNSPLHFGNGTRLTVT.